What follows is one T cell receptor beta chain and its context. Its antigen is not identified. Combined were second doses at about 4 or about 12 weeks. Method: immunoSEQ multiplex PCR; TCRdb's copy keeps in-frame clones and lacks some. The sample shows roughly 120,000 clones, around nine tenths of them seen only once. These data are taken from a study of T cell responses to AZD1222 COVID-19 vaccine. Study results and caveats: Donors were largely white British and mainly female; clonal diversity was possibly underestimated.

Trimming stripped 3 bases from V and 5 bases from J, with 11 bases between. Germline V gives CDR1 SGHAT, CDR2 FQNNGV. The length of the CDR3 is 13 residues. This clonotype was sampled from an adult who received the AZD1222 COVID-19 vaccine. The gene calls are TRBV11-2 and TRBJ2-7; a possible D gene is TRBD1 (6 bases). Sequencing used peripheral blood, obtained 28 days after the second AZD1222 dose. The CDR3 DNA reads as TGTGCCAGCAGCTTGGGAAGGGGGAACGAGCAGTACTTC. Translating gives CASSLGRGNEQYF.